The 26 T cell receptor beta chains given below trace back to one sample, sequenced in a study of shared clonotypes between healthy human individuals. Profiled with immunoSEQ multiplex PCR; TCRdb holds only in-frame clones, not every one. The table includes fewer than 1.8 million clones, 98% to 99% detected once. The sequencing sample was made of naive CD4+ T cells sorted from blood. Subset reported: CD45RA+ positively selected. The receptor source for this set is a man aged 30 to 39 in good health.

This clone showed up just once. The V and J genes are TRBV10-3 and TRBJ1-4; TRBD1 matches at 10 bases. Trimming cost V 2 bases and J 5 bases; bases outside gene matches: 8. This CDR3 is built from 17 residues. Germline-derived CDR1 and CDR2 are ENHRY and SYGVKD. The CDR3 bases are TGTGCCATCAGTGAGCCGAGGACAGGGGGGGACAATGAAAAACTGTTTTTT. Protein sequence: CAISEPRTGGDNEKLFF.

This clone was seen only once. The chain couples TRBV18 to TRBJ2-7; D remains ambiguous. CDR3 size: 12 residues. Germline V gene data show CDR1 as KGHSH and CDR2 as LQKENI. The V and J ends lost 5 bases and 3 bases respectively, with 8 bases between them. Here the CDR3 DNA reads TGTGCCAGCTCAGCCGCAGACTACGAGCAGTACTTC. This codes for CASSAADYEQYF.

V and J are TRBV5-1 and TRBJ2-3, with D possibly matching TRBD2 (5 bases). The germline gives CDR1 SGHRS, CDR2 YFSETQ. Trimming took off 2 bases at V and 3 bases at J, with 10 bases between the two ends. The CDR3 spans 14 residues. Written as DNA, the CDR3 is TGCGCCAGCAGCTTCGAGGGTATGACAGATACGCAGTATTTT. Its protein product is CASSFEGMTDTQYF.

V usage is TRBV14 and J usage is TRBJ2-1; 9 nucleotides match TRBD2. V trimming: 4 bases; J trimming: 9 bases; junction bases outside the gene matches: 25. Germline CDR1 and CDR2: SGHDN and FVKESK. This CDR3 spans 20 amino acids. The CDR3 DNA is TGTGCCAGCAGCCTTTCCGGATGGTTAGTGGGTAGCGGGAGCTTCGGTGAGCAGTTCTTC. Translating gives CASSLSGWLVGSGSFGEQFF.

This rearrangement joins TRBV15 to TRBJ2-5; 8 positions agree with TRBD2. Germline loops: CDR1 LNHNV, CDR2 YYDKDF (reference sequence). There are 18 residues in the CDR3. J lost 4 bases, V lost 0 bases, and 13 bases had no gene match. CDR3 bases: TGTGCCACCAGCAGAGATACCGGAGGTAGCGGGAAGTCAGAGACCCAGTACTTC. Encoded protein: CATSRDTGGSGKSETQYF.

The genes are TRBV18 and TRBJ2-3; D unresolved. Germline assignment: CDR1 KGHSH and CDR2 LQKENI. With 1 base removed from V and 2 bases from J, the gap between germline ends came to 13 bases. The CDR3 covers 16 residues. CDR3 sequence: CASSPLPRLDTDTQYF. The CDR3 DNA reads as TGTGCCAGCTCACCACTCCCGCGGCTTGACACAGATACGCAGTATTTT.

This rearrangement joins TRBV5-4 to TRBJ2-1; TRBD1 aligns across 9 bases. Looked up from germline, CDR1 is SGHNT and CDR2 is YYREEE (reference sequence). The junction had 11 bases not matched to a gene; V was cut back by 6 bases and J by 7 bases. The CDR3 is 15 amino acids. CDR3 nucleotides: TGTGCCAGCAATAACCGGGACAGGGTGTTAAATGAGCAGTTCTTC. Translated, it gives CASNNRDRVLNEQFF.

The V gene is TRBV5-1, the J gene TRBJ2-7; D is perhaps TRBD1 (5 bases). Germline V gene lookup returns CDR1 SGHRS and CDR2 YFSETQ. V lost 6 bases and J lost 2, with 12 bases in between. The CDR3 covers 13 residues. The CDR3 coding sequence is TGCGCCAGCAACCAGGGTACGACCTACGAGCAGTACTTC. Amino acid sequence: CASNQGTTYEQYF.

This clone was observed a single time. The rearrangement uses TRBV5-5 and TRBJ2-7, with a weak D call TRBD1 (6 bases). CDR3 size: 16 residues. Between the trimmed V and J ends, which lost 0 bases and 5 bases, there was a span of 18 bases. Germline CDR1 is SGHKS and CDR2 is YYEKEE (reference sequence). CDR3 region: CASSLVFRQGYHEQYF. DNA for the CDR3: TGTGCCAGCAGCTTGGTTTTTAGGCAGGGGTACCACGAGCAGTACTTC.

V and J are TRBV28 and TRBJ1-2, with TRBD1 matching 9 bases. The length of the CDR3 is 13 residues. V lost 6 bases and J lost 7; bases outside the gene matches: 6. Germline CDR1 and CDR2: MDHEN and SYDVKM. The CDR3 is CASSLQGAVGYTF. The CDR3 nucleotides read TGTGCCAGCAGCCTACAGGGGGCTGTTGGCTACACCTTC.

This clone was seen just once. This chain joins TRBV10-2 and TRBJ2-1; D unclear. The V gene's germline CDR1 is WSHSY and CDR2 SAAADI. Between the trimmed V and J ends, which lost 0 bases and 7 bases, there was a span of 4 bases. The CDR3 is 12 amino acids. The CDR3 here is CASSESGNEQFF. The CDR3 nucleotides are TGCGCCAGCAGTGAGTCGGGAAATGAGCAGTTCTTC.

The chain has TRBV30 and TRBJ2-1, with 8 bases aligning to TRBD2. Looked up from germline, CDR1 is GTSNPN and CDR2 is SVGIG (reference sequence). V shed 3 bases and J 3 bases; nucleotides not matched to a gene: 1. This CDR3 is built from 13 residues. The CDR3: CAWSGGGYNEQFF. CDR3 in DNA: TGTGCCTGGAGCGGGGGGGGCTACAATGAGCAGTTCTTC.

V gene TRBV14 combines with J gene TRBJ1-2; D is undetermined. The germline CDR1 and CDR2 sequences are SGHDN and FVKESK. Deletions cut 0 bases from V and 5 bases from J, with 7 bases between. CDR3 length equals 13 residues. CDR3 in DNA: TGTGCCAGCAGCCAAGAACGGTCTTATGGCTACACCTTC. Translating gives CASSQERSYGYTF. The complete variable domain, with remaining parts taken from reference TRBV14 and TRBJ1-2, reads EAGVTQFPSHSVIEKGQTVTLRCDPISGHDNLYWYRRVMGKEIKFLLHFVKESKQDESGMPNNRFLAERTGGTYSTLKVQPAELEDSGVYFCASSQERSYGYTFGSGTRLTVV.

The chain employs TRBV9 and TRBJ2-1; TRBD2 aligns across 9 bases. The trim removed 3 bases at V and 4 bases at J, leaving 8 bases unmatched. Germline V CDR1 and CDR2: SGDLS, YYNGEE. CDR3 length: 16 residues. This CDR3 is CASSAHSGSRYNEQFF. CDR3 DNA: TGTGCCAGCAGCGCGCATAGCGGGAGTAGGTACAATGAGCAGTTCTTC.

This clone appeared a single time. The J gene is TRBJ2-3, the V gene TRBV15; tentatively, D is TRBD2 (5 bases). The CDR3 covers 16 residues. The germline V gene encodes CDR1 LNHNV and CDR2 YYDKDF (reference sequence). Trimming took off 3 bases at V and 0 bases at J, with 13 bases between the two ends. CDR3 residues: CATSRQGGSSTDTQYF. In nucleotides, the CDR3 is TGTGCCACCAGCAGGCAAGGAGGCAGTAGCACAGATACGCAGTATTTT.

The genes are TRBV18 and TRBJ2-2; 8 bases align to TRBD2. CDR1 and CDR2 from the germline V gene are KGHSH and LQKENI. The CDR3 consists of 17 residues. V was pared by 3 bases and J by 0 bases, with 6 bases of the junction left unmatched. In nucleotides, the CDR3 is TGTGCCAGCTCACCGCGGGGGGATCGGGCGAACACCGGGGAGCTGTTTTTT. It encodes CASSPRGDRANTGELFF.

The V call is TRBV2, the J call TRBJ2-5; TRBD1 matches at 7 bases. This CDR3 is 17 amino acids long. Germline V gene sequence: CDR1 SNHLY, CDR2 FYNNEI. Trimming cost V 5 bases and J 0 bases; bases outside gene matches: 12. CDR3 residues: CASSTSRQGVHQETQYF. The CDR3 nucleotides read TGTGCCAGCAGTACCTCTAGACAGGGCGTCCACCAAGAGACCCAGTACTTC.

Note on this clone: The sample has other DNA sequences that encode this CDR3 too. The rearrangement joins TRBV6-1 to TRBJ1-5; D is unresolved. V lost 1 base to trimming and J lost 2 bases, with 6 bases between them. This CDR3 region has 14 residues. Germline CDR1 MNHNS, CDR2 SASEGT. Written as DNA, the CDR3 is TGTGCCAGCAGTGAAGTTAGGGGCAATCAGCCCCAGCATTTT. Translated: CASSEVRGNQPQHF.

The CDR3 loop is CASSPEPEVRSAEAFF. CDR3 bases: TGTGCCAGCTCACCGGAGCCGGAAGTGCGGTCGGCTGAAGCTTTCTTT. The genes are TRBV18 and TRBJ1-1; D uncertain. CDR3 length equals 16 residues. The germline CDR1 and CDR2 sequences are KGHSH and LQKENI. Trimming removed 3 bases from V and 6 bases from J, with 20 bases in between. The full variable domain, completed using reference TRBV18 and TRBJ1-1, is NAGVMQNPRHLVRRRGQEARLRCSPMKGHSHVYWYRQLPEEGLKFMVYLQKENIIDESGMPKERFSAEFPKEGPSILRIQQVVRGDSAAYFCASSPEPEVRSAEAFFGQGTRLTVV.

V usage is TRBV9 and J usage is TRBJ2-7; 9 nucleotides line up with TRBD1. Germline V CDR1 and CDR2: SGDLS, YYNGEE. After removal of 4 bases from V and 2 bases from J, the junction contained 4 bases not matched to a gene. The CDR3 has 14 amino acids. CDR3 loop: CASSWGQGPYEQYF. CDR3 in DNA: TGTGCCAGCAGCTGGGGACAGGGTCCCTACGAGCAGTACTTC.

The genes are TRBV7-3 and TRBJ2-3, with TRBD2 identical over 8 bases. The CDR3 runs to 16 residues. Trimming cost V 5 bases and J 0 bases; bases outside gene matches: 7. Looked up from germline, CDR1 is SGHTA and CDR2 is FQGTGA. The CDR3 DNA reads TGTGCCAGCAGCCCGGTAGCGGGGACCAGCACAGATACGCAGTATTTT. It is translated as CASSPVAGTSTDTQYF.

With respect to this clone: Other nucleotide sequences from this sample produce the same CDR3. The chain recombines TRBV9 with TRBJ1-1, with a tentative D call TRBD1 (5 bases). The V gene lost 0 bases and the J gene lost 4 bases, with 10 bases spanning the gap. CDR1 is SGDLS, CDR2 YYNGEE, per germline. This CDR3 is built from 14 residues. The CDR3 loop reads CASSVGGRGTEAFF. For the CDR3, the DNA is TGTGCCAGCAGCGTAGGAGGGAGGGGCACTGAAGCTTTCTTT.

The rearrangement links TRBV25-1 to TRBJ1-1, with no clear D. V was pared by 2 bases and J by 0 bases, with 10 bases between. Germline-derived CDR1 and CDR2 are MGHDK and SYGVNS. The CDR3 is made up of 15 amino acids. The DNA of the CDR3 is TGTGCCAGCAGTGAAAGGGCAGCTTTGAACACTGAAGCTTTCTTT. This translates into CASSERAALNTEAFF. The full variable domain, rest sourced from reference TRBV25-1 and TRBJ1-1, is EADIYQTPRYLVIGTGKKITLECSQTMGHDKMYWYQQDPGMELHLIHYSYGVNSTEKGDLSSESTVSRIRTEHFPLTLESARPSHTSQYLCASSERAALNTEAFFGQGTRLTVV.

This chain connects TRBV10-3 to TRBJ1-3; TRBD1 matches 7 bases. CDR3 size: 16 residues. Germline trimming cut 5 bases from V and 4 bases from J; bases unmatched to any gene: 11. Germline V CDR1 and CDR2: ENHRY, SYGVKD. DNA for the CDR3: TGTGCCATCAGTCGGGACAGACCTGGCACGGGAAACACCATATATTTT. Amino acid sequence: CAISRDRPGTGNTIYF.

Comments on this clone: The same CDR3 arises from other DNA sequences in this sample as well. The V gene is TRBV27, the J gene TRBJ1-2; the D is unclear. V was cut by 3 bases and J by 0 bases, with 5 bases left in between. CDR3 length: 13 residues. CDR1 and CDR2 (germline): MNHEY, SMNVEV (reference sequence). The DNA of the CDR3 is TGTGCCAGCAGTTTCCGTGCTAACTATGGCTACACCTTC. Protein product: CASSFRANYGYTF.

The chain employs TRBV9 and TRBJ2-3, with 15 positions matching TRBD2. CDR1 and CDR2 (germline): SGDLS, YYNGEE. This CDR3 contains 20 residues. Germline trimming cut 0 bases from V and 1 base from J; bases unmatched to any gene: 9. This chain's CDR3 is CASSVEGLAGGVWGTDTQYF. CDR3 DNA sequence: TGTGCCAGCAGCGTAGAGGGACTAGCGGGAGGAGTTTGGGGCACAGATACGCAGTATTTT.